Listed below are T cell receptor beta chains from one sample, sequenced in a study of CD8+ T cells in alopecia areata. Sequencing was performed with immunoSEQ multiplex PCR; in TCRdb, only in-frame clones are kept and a portion is missing. The sample consists of roughly 250,000 clones, 67% of them appearing once. The input for sequencing was CD4+ T cells sorted from blood, taken at week 0. Source of these receptors: a human donor with alopecia areata. Both conserved end residues are part of each CDR3. The D gene is left open where the match is weak. Clone size is given for some rows only: seen once, a few or many times, or a class if the clone is expanded.

V: TRBV29-1; D: NA; size: few; J: TRBJ2-5; CDR3: CSGQGADQETQYF; DNA: TGCAGCGGCCAAGGGGCAGACCAAGAGACCCAGTACTTC
V: TRBV6-1; D: NA; size: few; J: TRBJ1-6; CDR3: CASSEGTSSYNSPLHF; DNA: TGTGCCAGCAGTGAAGGCACGAGCTCCTATAATTCACCCCTCCACTTT
V: TRBV27; D: NA; size: few; J: TRBJ1-2; CDR3: CASSFIPSKGGYTF; DNA: TGTGCCAGCAGTTTCATACCCAGCAAGGGTGGCTACACCTTC
V: TRBV11-2; D: NA; size: NA; J: TRBJ2-2; CDR3: CASQARRGTGELFF; DNA: TGTGCCAGCCAGGCCCGTAGGGGAACCGGGGAGCTGTTTTTT
V: TRBV30; D: NA; size: NA; J: TRBJ1-2; CDR3: CAWSVLGEGYTF; DNA: TGTGCCTGGAGTGTACTTGGGGAAGGCTACACCTTC
V: TRBV19; D: NA; size: few; J: TRBJ2-1; CDR3: CASSIYNEQFF; DNA: TGTGCCAGTAGTATTTACAATGAGCAGTTCTTC
V: TRBV4-1; D: NA; size: NA; J: TRBJ2-1; CDR3: CAVRGYNEQFF; DNA: TGCGCCGTAAGGGGTTACAATGAGCAGTTCTTC
V: TRBV20-1; D: NA; size: NA; J: TRBJ2-1; CDR3: CPRDHEFF; DNA: TGCCCCCGGGACCATGAGTTCTTC
V: TRBV2; D: NA; size: NA; J: TRBJ1-6; CDR3: CASSEVWQENSPLHF; DNA: TGTGCCAGCAGTGAAGTATGGCAGGAGAATTCACCCCTCCACTTT
V: TRBV20-1; D: NA; size: NA; J: TRBJ2-3; CDR3: CSASSDTQYF; DNA: TGCAGTGCTAGCTCCGATACGCAGTATTTT
V: TRBV7-9; D: NA; size: once; J: TRBJ2-6; CDR3: CASSVRPNSGANVLTF; DNA: TGTGCCAGCAGCGTACGCCCGAACTCTGGGGCCAACGTCCTGACTTTC
V: TRBV29-1; D: NA; size: NA; J: TRBJ2-1; CDR3: CSVLTGNEQFF; DNA: TGCAGCGTTCTAACAGGGAATGAGCAGTTCTTC
V: TRBV4-1; D: NA; size: NA; J: TRBJ1-2; CDR3: CASSQEPVNYGYTF; DNA: TGCGCCAGCAGCCAAGAACCGGTAAACTATGGCTACACCTTC
V: TRBV15; D: TRBD2; size: NA; J: TRBJ2-1; CDR3: CATSLFPRGGSYNEQFF; DNA: TGTGCCACCAGCCTCTTTCCTCGGGGGGGCTCCTACAATGAGCAGTTCTTC
V: TRBV5-1; D: TRBD1; size: few; J: TRBJ2-5; CDR3: CASTVGTEETQYF; DNA: TGCGCCAGCACCGTAGGGACAGAAGAGACCCAGTACTTC
V: TRBV30; D: TRBD1; size: NA; J: TRBJ2-5; CDR3: CACLVKDRGVQETQYF; DNA: TGTGCCTGCCTAGTAAAGGACAGGGGGGTCCAAGAGACCCAGTACTTC
V: TRBV10-3; D: NA; size: NA; J: TRBJ2-1; CDR3: CAISEYYAGDTHNEQFF; DNA: TGTGCCATCAGTGAATACTATGCCGGGGACACACACAATGAGCAGTTCTTC
V: TRBV29-1; D: TRBD2; size: NA; J: TRBJ2-3; CDR3: CSVGSPRGTSGTDTQYF; DNA: TGCAGCGTTGGGTCCCCCAGGGGGACTAGCGGCACAGATACGCAGTATTTT
V: TRBV27; D: NA; size: NA; J: TRBJ1-1; CDR3: CASSMGLSGTEAFF; DNA: TGTGCCAGCAGTATGGGACTGAGTGGCACTGAAGCTTTCTTT
V: TRBV14; D: NA; size: NA; J: TRBJ2-7; CDR3: CASSEGTREQYF; DNA: TGTGCCAGCTCCGAGGGGACCAGGGAGCAGTACTTC
V: TRBV27; D: NA; size: NA; J: TRBJ2-5; CDR3: CASSFRRSETQYF; DNA: TGTGCCAGCAGTTTTCGGCGATCAGAGACCCAGTACTTC
V: TRBV10-2; D: NA; size: NA; J: TRBJ1-5; CDR3: CASSEGRDQPQHF; DNA: TGCGCCAGCAGTGAAGGTAGGGATCAGCCCCAGCATTTT
V: TRBV29-1; D: NA; size: NA; J: TRBJ2-2; CDR3: CSVEVGGGTGELFF; DNA: TGCAGCGTTGAAGTTGGAGGGGGCACCGGGGAGCTGTTTTTT
V: TRBV7-3; D: NA; size: NA; J: TRBJ2-5; CDR3: CASSSVGAGQETQYF; DNA: TGTGCCAGCAGCTCGGTCGGTGCGGGACAAGAGACCCAGTACTTC
V: TRBV20-1; D: NA; size: NA; J: TRBJ2-1; CDR3: CSASGGFF; DNA: TGCAGTGCTAGCGGGGGCTTCTTC
V: TRBV5-6; D: NA; size: few; J: TRBJ1-1; CDR3: CASSLLSGQNTEAFF; DNA: TGTGCCAGCAGCTTATTATCAGGGCAGAACACTGAAGCTTTCTTT
V: TRBV4-1; D: NA; size: NA; J: TRBJ1-6; CDR3: CARGRSYNSPLHF; DNA: TGCGCCCGAGGTCGCTCCTATAATTCACCCCTCCACTTT
V: TRBV30; D: TRBD1; size: few; J: TRBJ2-7; CDR3: CAWSRTGAYEQYF; DNA: TGTGCCTGGAGCCGGACAGGGGCCTACGAGCAGTACTTC
V: TRBV29-1; D: TRBD1; size: few; J: TRBJ2-4; CDR3: CSGTGKNIQYF; DNA: TGCAGCGGGACAGGCAAAAACATTCAGTACTTC
V: TRBV29-1; D: NA; size: NA; J: TRBJ2-5; CDR3: CSVGPGETQYF; DNA: TGCAGCGTTGGGCCCGGGGAGACCCAGTACTTC
V: TRBV5-1; D: NA; size: NA; J: TRBJ2-7; CDR3: CASSLETDEQYF; DNA: TGCGCCAGCAGCTTGGAGACGGACGAGCAGTACTTC
V: TRBV7-2; D: NA; size: NA; J: TRBJ2-1; CDR3: CASSRYVDEQFF; DNA: TGTGCCAGCAGCCGTTACGTGGATGAGCAGTTCTTC
V: TRBV19; D: TRBD1; size: few; J: TRBJ1-2; CDR3: CATHPGTGGYGYTF; DNA: TGTGCCACCCACCCCGGGACAGGGGGATACGGCTACACCTTC
V: TRBV4-3; D: TRBD1; size: NA; J: TRBJ2-3; CDR3: CASSQEGDRGTDTQYF; DNA: TGCGCCAGCAGCCAAGAAGGGGACAGGGGAACAGATACGCAGTATTTT
V: TRBV29-1; D: TRBD2; size: NA; J: TRBJ2-7; CDR3: CSVSGDSYEQYF; DNA: TGCAGCGTCAGCGGGGATTCCTACGAGCAGTACTTC
V: TRBV30; D: NA; size: few; J: TRBJ2-7; CDR3: CAWSFSGTPKDF; DNA: TGTGCCTGGAGTTTCTCCGGGACCCCGAAAGACTTC
V: TRBV7-9; D: NA; size: NA; J: TRBJ2-3; CDR3: CASSQMTADTQYF; DNA: TGTGCCAGCAGCCAGATGACGGCGGATACGCAGTATTTT
V: TRBV29-1; D: TRBD1; size: NA; J: TRBJ1-2; CDR3: CSVVRDRGYGYTF; DNA: TGCAGCGTGGTCCGGGACAGGGGCTATGGCTACACCTTC
V: TRBV15; D: NA; size: few; J: TRBJ2-1; CDR3: CATSRGGASWIEQFF; DNA: TGTGCCACCAGCAGAGGAGGGGCTAGCTGGATCGAGCAGTTCTTC
V: TRBV5-4; D: NA; size: NA; J: TRBJ2-1; CDR3: CASSPGLDNEQFF; DNA: TGTGCCAGCAGCCCGGGACTCGACAATGAGCAGTTCTTC
V: TRBV27; D: NA; size: NA; J: TRBJ2-2; CDR3: CASSLLTGELFF; DNA: TGTGCCAGCAGTTTACTCACCGGGGAGCTGTTTTTT
V: TRBV5-1; D: NA; size: NA; J: TRBJ2-7; CDR3: CASSHLGSSSYEQYF; DNA: TGCGCCAGCAGTCATTTGGGGAGTAGCTCCTACGAGCAGTACTTC